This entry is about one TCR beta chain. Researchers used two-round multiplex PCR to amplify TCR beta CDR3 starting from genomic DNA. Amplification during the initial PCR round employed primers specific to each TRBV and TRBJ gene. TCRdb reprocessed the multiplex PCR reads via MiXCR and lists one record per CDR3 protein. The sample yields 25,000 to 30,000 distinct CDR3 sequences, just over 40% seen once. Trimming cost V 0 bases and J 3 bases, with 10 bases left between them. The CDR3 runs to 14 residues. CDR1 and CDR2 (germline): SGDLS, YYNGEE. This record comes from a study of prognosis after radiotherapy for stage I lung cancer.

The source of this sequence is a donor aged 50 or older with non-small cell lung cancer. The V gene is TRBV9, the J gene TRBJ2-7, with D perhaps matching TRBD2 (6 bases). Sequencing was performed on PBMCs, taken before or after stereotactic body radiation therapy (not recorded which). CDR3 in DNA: TGTGCCAGCAGCGTAGGGACGGAGGGCTACGAGCAGTACTTC. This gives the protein CASSVGTEGYEQYF.